Sequencing of this T cell receptor beta chain was carried out in a study of T cell repertoires in cytomegalovirus infection (dated by TCRdb to about 2019). Broadly, across the study: Donor HLA type was relevant to the analysis, as public TCR beta signatures indicated carriage of CMV infection together with the matching HLA type.

Sequencing instrument: Illumina HiSeq 1500. TCRdb reworked the public reads: Q25 trimming with fastp, MiXCR clone assembly, productive beta chains retained. A single entry per CDR3 protein holds the most common genes and DNA from its merged rows. The sample table lists 680,000 or so distinct CDR3 sequences, roughly 35% of them with a count of one. The ten largest clones add up to 2.8% of the sample. With respect to this clonotype: Its target antigen remains unknown. No much larger clone exists at a distance of one base, and base qualities are not known.

The CDR3 starts with the cysteine, ends with the phenylalanine, and has 15 residues. CDR3 DNA only is kept here, 45 bases in frame from base 1. CDR1 and CDR2, looked up from the germline V gene, are SGHVS and FNYEAQ. V was cut back by 3 bases and J by 8 bases, leaving a gap of 19 bases between them. Here is what the overall study found, with its caveats: The ex vivo response was dominated by HLA-C-restricted CMV-specific TCR beta clonotypes, and the single most frequent clonotype in two of eight donors was supplied by these HLA-C-restricted clonotypes. In both this cohort and an independent roughly 330-donor cohort, the cumulative frequency of public TCR beta family members distinguished carriers of CMV infection plus the relevant HLA type.

Sequencing input: PBMCs. This clonotype originated in a human donor in good health (CMV status not recorded). Some clones in this sample may be carry-over from other donors' samples. This sequence uses TRBV7-6 and TRBJ1-2; the best D guess is TRBD1, with 6 bases matching. The CDR3 corresponds to CASSFSKVYRDGYTF. The nucleotides read TGTGCCAGCAGCTTTTCAAAGGTTTACAGGGACGGCTACACCTTC. With the portions outside the CDR3 filled from the reference TRBV7-6 and TRBJ1-2 genes, the complete variable region becomes GAGVSQSPRYKVTKRGQDVALRCDPISGHVSLYWYRQALGQGPEFLTYFNYEAQQDKSGLPNDRFSAERPEGSISTLTIQRTEQRDSAMYRCASSFSKVYRDGYTFGSGTRLTVV.